This T cell receptor beta chain was recorded in a study of T-cell memory formation after mild COVID-19. Whole-study results and caveats: Pre-infection memory contained some responding clones, which suggested that cross-reactive memory had joined. Contracting clones from day 15 to 85 had balanced CD4/CD8; later expanders favoured CD4+. Largely, contracting CD4+ clones fell within CM and EM, and contracting CD8+ clones within EMRA.

Comment on this clonotype: Its target is unknown.

CDR1 and CDR2 from the germline V gene are SGHAT and FQNNGV. V lost 1 base, J lost 3 bases, and 11 bases stayed unmatched. CDR3 length: 17 amino acids. TCRdb reprocessed the 5' RACE reads via MiXCR and lists one record per CDR3 protein. The sample has a few hundred thousand distinct CDR3 sequences; roughly 24% are singletons. V is TRBV11-2 and J is TRBJ2-7; the match to TRBD2 covers 8 bases. Input material: PBMCs or a T cell subset sorted from them (not recorded which). The source of this sequence is an adult woman who had mild COVID-19 (a few samples of this study predate the infection). Cell type and time point are not known. CDR3 coding DNA: TGTGCCAGCAGCTTAGCCGGACTAGCTGGGACCCACTACGAGCAGTACTTC. It encodes CASSLAGLAGTHYEQYF.